The entry below gives a single T cell receptor beta chain sequence along with its context. Its antigen is not known. Treatment in this sample: oral pan-JAK inhibitor, 5-10 mg twice daily. Following extraction, RNA underwent reverse transcription to cDNA, which served as the sequencing template. The repertoire was sequenced with immunoSEQ multiplex PCR; TCRdb's copy has only in-frame clones and lacks some. The sample lists 150,000 to 200,000 clones; about 60% were seen once. This entry belongs to a study of CD8+ T cells in alopecia areata. Findings and caveats of the study: Researchers say the link of baseline CD8+ expansion to response remains uncertain, with one nonresponder. Patients showed less clear TCR sequence sharing than mice, possibly partly because of HLA diversity. With tofacitinib ongoing, many expanded lesional clones persisted in both scalp and blood.

Germline V CDR1 and CDR2: LNHDA, SQIVND (reference sequence). With V trimmed by 5 bases and J by 2 bases, 6 bases remained unmatched. This CDR3 has 15 residues. The source of this sequence is a human donor with alopecia areata. The sequenced sample was CD8+ T cells sorted from blood, obtained at week 24, from a patient treated with tofacitinib. The chain carries TRBV19 and TRBJ1-2; 9 bases fit TRBD1. The CDR3 loop is CASSAWTGENYGYTF. As DNA, the CDR3 is TGTGCCAGTAGTGCCTGGACAGGGGAGAACTATGGCTACACCTTC. The complete variable domain, with remaining parts taken from reference TRBV19 and TRBJ1-2, reads DGGITQSPKYLFRKEGQNVTLSCEQNLNHDAMYWYRQDPGQGLRLIYYSQIVNDFQKGDIAEGYSVSREKKESFPLTVTSAQKNPTAFYLCASSAWTGENYGYTFGSGTRLTVV.